Listed below are T cell receptor beta chains from one sample, sequenced in a study of blood T cell repertoires in COVID-19. Assay used: immunoSEQ multiplex PCR; TCRdb lists only in-frame clones, some missing. This sample has more than 20,000 clones; roughly 88% occur once, and the top ten carry around 15%. What was sequenced was peripheral blood. The receptors originated from an older man with acute or convalescent COVID-19. CDR3s include the opening cysteine and the closing phenylalanine or tryptophan. The order of the fields is V gene, J gene, CDR3 protein.

>TRBV7-3|TRBJ1-5
CASSLTGEGQPQHF
>TRBV27|TRBJ2-1
CASSFSLNNEQFF
>TRBV5-1|TRBJ1-2
CASSLAQGTYGYTF
>TRBV9|TRBJ2-1
CASSVMSSGLSYNEQFF
>TRBV6-2/TRBV6-3|TRBJ1-1
CASSFQGTTEAFF
>TRBV7-2|TRBJ2-3
CASKPQPFSTDTQYF
>TRBV4-3|TRBJ2-1
CASSQVGASYNEQFF
>TRBV7-7|TRBJ1-4
CASSRLQGATNEKLFF
>TRBV7-7|TRBJ1-4
CASSLATGGNEKLFF
>TRBV5-1|TRBJ2-3
CASSLSRTDTQYF
>TRBV2|TRBJ1-1
CASSAVATTEAFF
>TRBV5-1|TRBJ2-3
CASKMTGQADTQYF
>TRBV14|TRBJ2-7
CASSQVTSFLYEQYF
>TRBV27|TRBJ1-5
CASSSSGGPQHF
>TRBV19|TRBJ2-1
CASSIGTSGYNEQFF
>TRBV9|TRBJ1-1
CASSAGDSMNTEAFF
>TRBV5-1|TRBJ2-1
CASSSQRGEQFF
>TRBV28|TRBJ2-7
CASSFVSLADQLTYEQYF
>TRBV27|TRBJ2-1
CASSFDSGYSEQFF
>TRBV5-1|TRBJ2-7
CASSLIGRAEEYF
>TRBV11-2|TRBJ1-1
CASSSQGEITEAFF
>TRBV7-8|TRBJ1-6
CASSGGQGANSPLHF
>TRBV27|TRBJ1-2
CASSPTGRDYGYTF
>TRBV6-2/TRBV6-3|TRBJ1-6
CASSQTLGGYSPLHF
>TRBV19|TRBJ2-5
CASSNRAETQYF
>TRBV7-9|TRBJ1-1
CASSPSEGAEAFF
>TRBV11-2|TRBJ1-1
CASSLFRTEAFF
>TRBV19|TRBJ1-5
CASSFDRGSNQPQHF
>TRBV7-6|TRBJ2-7
CASSLGGTSGTPYEQYF
>TRBV5-5|TRBJ1-1
CASSFGNTEAFF
>TRBV6-5|TRBJ2-7
CASSYSVAGSYEQYF
>TRBV5-6|TRBJ1-5
CASSLKGGGQPQHF
>TRBV6-1|TRBJ1-2
CASSEGQGGGYTF
>TRBV15|TRBJ2-1
CATSRIGTSGYNEQFF
>TRBV5-6|TRBJ2-2
CASSLLRGSTGELFF
>TRBV3-1/TRBV3-2|TRBJ2-2
CASSQGTQGAARGELFF
>TRBV11-2|TRBJ1-5
CASSLGQGLPRDNQPQHF
>TRBV5-4|TRBJ2-5
CASSLAGETQYF